This T cell receptor beta chain was recovered during a study of blood T cells in healthy people across ages. Study-level points and caveats: Older individuals had lower TCR beta diversity per million T cells (the decline was roughly linear).

The second PCR ran roughly 6 to 11 cycles with a sample-barcoded 5' primer and J-beta primers. TCRdb analysed the 5' RACE reads with MiXCR anew, one entry per CDR3 protein. The table lists 1.8 million or so distinct CDR3 sequences, 39% of them singletons, with around 23% in the top ten. Russia was home to the donors, healthy Caucasian individuals aged roughly 6 to 90. Each of the donors had 8 to 10 milliliters of peripheral blood drawn into EDTA-treated Vacutainer tubes. The amount of total RNA extracted per sample was at least 6 micrograms. Concerning this clonotype: Its antigen is as yet unknown.

Germline V gives CDR1 SQVTM, CDR2 ANQGSEA. The length of the CDR3 is 13 residues. V was clipped by 5 bases and J by 7 bases; unmatched bases: 10. The sequenced sample was blood. The chain uses TRBV29-1 and TRBJ2-7; 8 bases are shared with TRBD2. This clonotype was sampled from a human donor in good health. CDR3 coding DNA: TGCAGCGTTCGAATAGCGGGGCGGGGGGAGCAGTACTTC. The encoded protein is CSVRIAGRGEQYF.